These 18 T cell receptor beta chains share one sample of origin, sequenced in a study of blood T cell repertoires in COVID-19. Profiling relied on immunoSEQ multiplex PCR, and the TCRdb table lists in-frame clones only, not all of them. This sample has 110,000 or so clones, with approximately 79% found just once. The sequenced material came from peripheral blood. The origin of the receptors is a man aged 50 or older with acute or convalescent COVID-19.

The chain uses TRBV20-1 and TRBJ2-7; D not resolved. Germline lookup yields CDR1 DFQATT and CDR2 SNEGSKA (reference sequence). Trimming pared 3 bases from V and 0 bases from J, leaving 15 bases between. This CDR3 comprises 15 residues. The CDR3 nucleotides read TGCAGTGCTAGTCTCGCCCCGGGTCACTCCTACGAGCAGTACTTC. Translation: CSASLAPGHSYEQYF.

The CDR3 DNA reads TGTGCCAGTAGATCGGACAGGGGCCACGAGCAGTACTTC. Amino acids: CASRSDRGHEQYF. V and J are TRBV19 and TRBJ2-7; 9 nucleotides align to TRBD1. The trim removed 6 bases at V and 5 bases at J, leaving 5 bases unmatched. This CDR3 region has 13 residues. Germline V lookup: CDR1 LNHDA, CDR2 SQIVND (reference sequence).

The chain carries TRBV27 and TRBJ2-7, with D possibly being TRBD2 (6 bases). The CDR3 contains 14 residues. Germline V gene sequence: CDR1 MNHEY, CDR2 SMNVEV (reference sequence). V lost 5 bases to trimming and J lost 2 bases, with 13 bases between them. Here the CDR3 reads CASSAGRLAYEQYF. As DNA, the CDR3 is TGTGCCAGCAGTGCGGGACGGCTAGCCTACGAGCAGTACTTC.

This chain uses TRBV19 with TRBJ1-5; 7 bases agree with TRBD1. Germline trimming cut 5 bases from V and 3 bases from J; bases unmatched to any gene: 7. Germline values: CDR1 LNHDA, CDR2 SQIVND (reference sequence). This CDR3 comprises 15 residues. As DNA, the CDR3 is TGTGCCAGTAGTCGGCCCACAGGGGCCAATCAGCCCCAGCATTTT. It codes for CASSRPTGANQPQHF.

The chain combines TRBV28 with TRBJ2-2; D perhaps matches TRBD2 (7 bases). The germline V and J ends were trimmed by 4 bases and 2 bases, with 8 bases remaining between them. The CDR3 runs to 14 residues. Looked up from germline, CDR1 is MDHEN and CDR2 is SYDVKM. This CDR3 reads CASSWGGNTGELFF. As DNA, the CDR3 is TGTGCCAGCAGTTGGGGGGGCAACACCGGGGAGCTGTTTTTT.

This clone was counted a few times. The rearrangement links TRBV6-2 or TRBV6-3 to TRBJ2-3; a possible D gene is TRBD1 (6 bases). Between the trimmed V and J ends, which lost 6 bases and 5 bases, there was a span of 15 bases. CDR3 length: 14 amino acids. The germline CDR1 and CDR2 sequences are MNHEY and SVGEGT. The CDR3 here is CASSLDRRLDTQYF. DNA for the CDR3: TGTGCCAGCAGCTTGGACAGACGATTAGATACGCAGTATTTT.

The V and J genes are TRBV2 and TRBJ1-1; 9 nucleotides align to TRBD1. The CDR3 loop spans 13 amino acids. V was pared by 6 bases and J by 4 bases, with 3 bases of the junction left unmatched. Looked up from germline, CDR1 is SNHLY and CDR2 is FYNNEI. CDR3 nucleotides: TGTGCCAGCAGGGGGGACAGGGCCACTGAAGCTTTCTTT. Residues: CASRGDRATEAFF.

The chain is built from TRBV15 and TRBJ1-3; unclear D gene. There are 13 residues in the CDR3. Trimming stripped 3 bases from V and 8 bases from J, with 11 bases between. CDR1 is LNHNV and CDR2 is YYDKDF in the germline V gene (reference sequence). Here the CDR3 DNA reads TGTGCCACCAGCAGTCTCCCGGCGGACACCATATATTTT. Amino acids: CATSSLPADTIYF.

This clone came up a few times. The chain uses TRBV29-1 and TRBJ1-2; D is uncertain. V was pared by 4 bases and J by 6 bases, with 12 bases between. Looked up from germline, CDR1 is SQVTM and CDR2 is ANQGSEA. The CDR3 length is 12 residues. The CDR3 DNA is TGCAGCGTTGGGCCGGGGTTGGATGGCTACACCTTC. This sequence encodes CSVGPGLDGYTF.

The chain recombines TRBV6-5 with TRBJ1-2, with TRBD1 identical over 7 bases. CDR3 length equals 15 residues. CDR1 is MNHEY and CDR2 is SVGAGI in the germline V gene. J was trimmed by 6 bases and V by 0 bases; bases with no gene match: 7. CDR3 in amino acids: CASSYSMYRGDGYTF. Written as DNA, the CDR3 is TGTGCCAGCAGTTACTCGATGTACAGGGGCGATGGCTACACCTTC.

V gene TRBV11-2 combines with J gene TRBJ2-5, with D possibly TRBD2 on 7 matching bases. Germline V gene data show CDR1 as SGHAT and CDR2 as FQNNGV. The CDR3 covers 15 residues. The germline V and J ends were trimmed by 0 bases and 4 bases, with 12 bases remaining between them. The CDR3 region has the DNA TGTGCCAGCAGCTTAGAGGGCGGGGGCGGAGAGACCCAGTACTTC. It is translated as CASSLEGGGGETQYF.

The rearrangement joins TRBV19 to TRBJ2-7, with 8 bases fitting TRBD1. CDR1 and CDR2 from the germline V gene are LNHDA and SQIVND (reference sequence). With V trimmed by 4 bases and J by 6 bases, 14 bases remained unmatched. The CDR3 runs to 16 residues. CDR3 in amino acids: CASSKAGQGEKVEQYF. The CDR3 nucleotides are TGTGCCAGTAGTAAGGCCGGACAGGGTGAAAAAGTCGAGCAGTACTTC.

This clone has a handful of counts. This rearrangement joins TRBV7-6 to TRBJ2-1; the D gene is possibly TRBD2 (6 bases). The CDR3 loop spans 15 amino acids. CDR1 and CDR2 from the germline V gene are SGHVS and FNYEAQ. The V and J ends lost 8 bases and 0 bases respectively, with 14 bases between them. DNA for the CDR3: TGTGCCAGCGGCCCTACTAGCCTCTCCTACAATGAGCAGTTCTTC. As protein: CASGPTSLSYNEQFF.

This chain connects TRBV19 to TRBJ1-4; 10 nucleotides align to TRBD1. After removal of 4 bases from V and 7 bases from J, the junction contained 9 bases not matched to a gene. The CDR3 is 16 residues long. Germline loops: CDR1 LNHDA, CDR2 SQIVND (reference sequence). DNA of the CDR3: TGTGCCAGTAGTAACCCCTCGGGACAGGGGTTTGAAAAACTGTTTTTT. Its translation is CASSNPSGQGFEKLFF.

The rearrangement joins TRBV28 to TRBJ2-5; TRBD1 aligns across 10 bases. The J segment lost 7 bases and the V segment lost 7 bases, leaving 9 bases of the junction unmatched. Germline assignment: CDR1 MDHEN and CDR2 SYDVKM. This CDR3 region has 14 residues. CDR3 nucleotide sequence: TGTGCCAGCATAGGTGGACAGGGGGGAGGGACCCAGTACTTC. It is translated as CASIGGQGGGTQYF.

The chain links TRBV11-3 to TRBJ2-2; tentatively, D is TRBD2 (5 bases). The V end lost 1 base, the J end lost 0 bases, and 9 bases lay between the germline ends. CDR1 SGHNT and CDR2 YENEEA come from the germline V gene. The CDR3 has 16 amino acids. The CDR3 DNA reads TGTGCCAGCAGCTTAGCCAGCGGAACGAACACCGGGGAGCTGTTTTTT. Translated, it gives CASSLASGTNTGELFF.

The chain carries TRBV11-2 and TRBJ1-2; TRBD1 is a possible D gene (6 bases). This CDR3 is 14 amino acids long. Germline-derived CDR1 and CDR2 are SGHAT and FQNNGV. With 3 bases removed from V and 3 bases from J, the gap between germline ends came to 11 bases. The CDR3 is CASSLSGDDYGYTF. The CDR3 bases are TGTGCCAGCAGCTTGTCAGGGGACGACTATGGCTACACCTTC.

The chain has TRBV5-1 and TRBJ2-7, with a weak D call TRBD1 (6 bases). The ends were cut back, 4 bases at V and 5 bases at J, with 16 bases in the middle. This CDR3 has 14 residues. Per germline, CDR1 SGHRS and CDR2 YFSETQ. Here the CDR3 DNA reads TGCGCCAGCAGCCCCTACAGGGTTTTGGACGAGCAGTACTTC. Translated, it gives CASSPYRVLDEQYF. Filled out from reference TRBV5-1 and TRBJ2-7, the complete variable domain reads KAGVTQTPRYLIKTRGQQVTLSCSPISGHRSVSWYQQTPGQGLQFLFEYFSETQRNKGNFPGRFSGRQFSNSRSEMNVSTLELGDSALYLCASSPYRVLDEQYFGPGTRLTVT.